This record looks at one T cell receptor beta chain sequence and its context. Its antigen is not yet known. No base quality information exists; no much larger clone differs at one position. CDR1 MDHEN and CDR2 SYDVKM were looked up in the germline V gene. V and J are truncated by 5 bases and 4 bases respectively, leaving an intervening sequence of 15 bases. From cysteine to phenylalanine, the CDR3 is 14 amino acids long. Only CDR3 DNA is held: 42 bases, read in frame from base 1. The CDR3 regions of human TCRbeta chains were analyzed by immunosequencing. Per the original workflow: Repertoire TCRs were checked for matches against a reference library of SARS-CoV-2-specific TCRs that had been generated using the MIRA antigen-specificity platform. Breadth was defined as the fraction of unique TCRs that were SARS-CoV-2-associated. Depth was defined as the fraction of total T cells that were SARS-CoV-2-associated. Each spike-specific TCR was assigned to its reactive spike region and to a CD4 or CD8 class using the MIRA data. Log10-transformed breadth and depth values were compared by one-way ANOVA with Sidak's multiple comparisons tests. TCRdb retrieved this table from immuneACCESS and kept in-frame rearrangements only. Not all clones are present; in checked studies, unresolved V genes account for under half, and no reason is known for the remainder. D and trimming were read from the DNA, whereas the V and J calls and clone size are those reported in that table. Within this sample are some 150,000 clones, with around 91% of them counted one time only. Jointly, the top ten make up 5% of the sample.

The label giving this sample's time point can be read as: baseline before first vaccination. Vaccinee samples were obtained from the UK trials COV001 and COV002, which included a single-blind randomized controlled phase 2/3 trial of AZD1222 (ChAdOx1 nCoV-19) in healthy adults. For TCRbeta chain sequencing, PBMC samples from trial participants were taken at day 0 and at day 28 after the second dose. This specimen belongs to a study of T cell responses to AZD1222 COVID-19 vaccine (dated by TCRdb to about 2021). About the full investigation: AZD1222 recipients given second doses at about 4 weeks or at about 12 weeks were pooled, since spike-specific TCR depth and breadth were not found to differ between the two schedules. Enrollment into the trials was organized by age into subgroups of 18-55, 56-69 and 70-plus years, and those subgroups contained around 150, 28 and 57 TCR-sequenced participants, respectively. TCR sequencing covered fewer than 250 trial participants: 200 to 210 given two doses of AZD1222 and 26 given two doses of MenACWY control vaccine. Study-level results and caveats: The vaccine-associated CD4 TCRs covered the entire spike protein, and the dominant responses fell in regions 160-218 and 743-854. A significant rise in spike-specific TCR breadth and depth was observed after two AZD1222 doses relative to day 0 and relative to MenACWY recipients. Because no day 14 peak-response samples were available, repertoires were characterized only after the peak T cell response. In the small 56-69-year group, the increase in depth fell short of significance, most likely because of low power. Conclusions about previously exposed vaccinees were limited because only six AZD1222 recipients were SARS-CoV-2 seropositive at baseline. Participants were mostly white British, with more females than males. The authors suggested clonal diversity may have been underestimated. Reportedly, close to half of the unique spike-specific TCRs recognized epitopes lying outside the regions that are mutated in the B.1.351 and B.1.1.7 variants.

The receptor was isolated from an adult in good health. The chain couples TRBV28 to TRBJ2-7; the D gene is possibly TRBD2, with 7 bases matching. Sequencing was performed on peripheral blood, taken on day 0 of AZD1222 vaccination. The DNA is as follows: TGTGCCAGCAGTATTCGGGGGGCTGAGTACGAGCAGTACTTC. Translated, it gives CASSIRGAEYEQYF.